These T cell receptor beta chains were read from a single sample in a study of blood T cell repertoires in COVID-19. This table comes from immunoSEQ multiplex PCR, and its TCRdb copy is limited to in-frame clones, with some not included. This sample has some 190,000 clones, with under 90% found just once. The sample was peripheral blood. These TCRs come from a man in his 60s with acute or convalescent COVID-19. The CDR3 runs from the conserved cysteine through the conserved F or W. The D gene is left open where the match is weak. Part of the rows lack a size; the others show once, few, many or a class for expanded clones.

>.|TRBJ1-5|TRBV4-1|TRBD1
TGCGCCAGCAGCCAAGTAGGGGGCGCGCGCAATCAGCCCCAGCATTTT
CASSQVGGARNQPQHF
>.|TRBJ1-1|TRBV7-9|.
TGTGCCAGCAGCTTTAATCAGGTGAACGGTGAAGCTTTCTTT
CASSFNQVNGEAFF
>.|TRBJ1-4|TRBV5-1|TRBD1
TGCGCCAGCAGCTTCTTCGGAACCGGGACAGGGGGCGAAAAACTGTTTTTT
CASSFFGTGTGGEKLFF
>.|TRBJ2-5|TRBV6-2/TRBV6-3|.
TGTGCCAGCAGTTACCCGGTCGGGGGGACCCAGTACTTC
CASSYPVGGTQYF
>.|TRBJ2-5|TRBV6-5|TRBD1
TGTGCCAGCACCGACCTGGCAGGGGGCGATAAGACCCAGTACTTC
CASTDLAGGDKTQYF
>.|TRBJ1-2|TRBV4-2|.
TGTGCCAGCAGCCAAGAGTTGGTGGGCGCGAATGGCTACACCTTC
CASSQELVGANGYTF
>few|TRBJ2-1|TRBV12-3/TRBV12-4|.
TGTGCCAGCAGTCCAGGGAATGAGCAGTTCTTC
CASSPGNEQFF
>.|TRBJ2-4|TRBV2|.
TGTGCCAGCGAGGACAGTCCTTTACAAAACATTCAGTACTTC
CASEDSPLQNIQYF
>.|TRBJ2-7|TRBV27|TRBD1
TGTGCCAGCAGTCCCCCCGACAGGGGGGAGTACTTC
CASSPPDRGEYF
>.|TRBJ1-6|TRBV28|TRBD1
TGTGCCAGTCTCCCGGGACAGACTAATTCACCCCTCCACTTT
CASLPGQTNSPLHF
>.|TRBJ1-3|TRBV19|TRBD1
TGTGCCAGTAGCCGGGACAGTCGTACCTCTGGAAACACCATATATTTT
CASSRDSRTSGNTIYF
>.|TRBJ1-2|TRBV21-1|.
TGTGCCAGCAGCCCCCTGGCGGGGAACACCTTC
CASSPLAGNTF
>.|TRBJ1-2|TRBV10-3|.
TGTGCCATCAGTGGTCTATATGGCTACACCTTC
CAISGLYGYTF
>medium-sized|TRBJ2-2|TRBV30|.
TGTGCCTGGAGTCCCGGGAACTCGAACACCGGGGAGCTGTTTTTT
CAWSPGNSNTGELFF
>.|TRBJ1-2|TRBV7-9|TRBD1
TGTGCCAGCAGCTCGACAGGGAACTATGGCTACACCTTC
CASSSTGNYGYTF
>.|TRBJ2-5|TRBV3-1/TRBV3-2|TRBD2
TGTGCCAGCAGCCAAGAGATCTTGCGGGAGGGTCGAGAGACCCAGTACTTC
CASSQEILREGRETQYF
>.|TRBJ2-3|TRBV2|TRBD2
TGTGCCAGCAGATATGGACTAGCGGGGGGATCCGATGTAACAGATACGCAGTATTTT
CASRYGLAGGSDVTDTQYF
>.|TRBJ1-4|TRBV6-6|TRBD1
TGTGCCAGCAGCGGCATGACAGGGTACTTGGAAAAACTGTTTTTT
CASSGMTGYLEKLFF
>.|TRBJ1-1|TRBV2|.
TGTGCCACCCAAACGGCCCGGGAAAACACTGAAGCTTTCTTT
CATQTARENTEAFF
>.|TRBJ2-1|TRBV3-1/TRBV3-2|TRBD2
TGTGCCAGCAGCCAAGCCAGCGGGAGTGGTATCAATGAGCAGTTCTTC
CASSQASGSGINEQFF
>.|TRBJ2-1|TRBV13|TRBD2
TGTGCCAGCAGCTCCCCCGGGACTAGCGGGAGGGCAGAGCAGTTCTTC
CASSSPGTSGRAEQFF
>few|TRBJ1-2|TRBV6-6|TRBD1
TGTGCCAGCAGTTCGCCCTCCGGGACAGCGGACTATGGCTACACCTTC
CASSSPSGTADYGYTF
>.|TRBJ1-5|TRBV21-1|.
TGTGCCAGCCCGAGTAGCAATCAGCCCCAGCATTTT
CASPSSNQPQHF
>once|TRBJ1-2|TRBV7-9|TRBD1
TGTGCCAGCAGCTTAGCGGGAGGGACAGGGGGCGATGGCTACACCTTC
CASSLAGGTGGDGYTF
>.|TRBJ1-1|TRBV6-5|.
TGTGCCAGCAACTACCAGGGGCCCCAGAACACTGAAGCTTTCTTT
CASNYQGPQNTEAFF
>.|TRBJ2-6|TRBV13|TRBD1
TGTGCCAGCAGCAACAGGGGCTCTGGGGCCAACGTCCTGACTTTC
CASSNRGSGANVLTF
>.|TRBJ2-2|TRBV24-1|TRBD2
TGTGCCACCAGTGAGACCGGGACTAGCGGTTACACCGGGGAGCTGTTTTTT
CATSETGTSGYTGELFF
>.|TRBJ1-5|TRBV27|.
TGTGCCAGCAGTTTAGCGGGCCAGGGCAATCAGCCCCAGCATTTT
CASSLAGQGNQPQHF
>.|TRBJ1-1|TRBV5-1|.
TGCGCCAGCAGTTCAGGGATGAACACTGAAGCTTTCTTT
CASSSGMNTEAFF
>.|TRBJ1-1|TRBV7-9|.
TGTGCCAGCAGCTATCAGGGTAGGACTGAAGCTTTCTTT
CASSYQGRTEAFF
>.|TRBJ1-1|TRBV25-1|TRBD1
TGTGCCAGCAGGCCCCAGGGGGGTGGCGACACTGAAGCTTTCTTT
CASRPQGGGDTEAFF
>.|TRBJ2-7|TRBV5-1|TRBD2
TGCGCCAGCAGCTTGGAGGCTAGCGGAAGTAGAACCTACGAGCAGTACTTC
CASSLEASGSRTYEQYF
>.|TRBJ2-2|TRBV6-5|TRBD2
TGTGCCAGCAGTTACTCCAGCGGGGAATGGACCGGGGAGCTGTTTTTT
CASSYSSGEWTGELFF
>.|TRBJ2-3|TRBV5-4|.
TGTGCCAGCAGCAACCCCGGAGGGGATGATACGCAGTATTTT
CASSNPGGDDTQYF
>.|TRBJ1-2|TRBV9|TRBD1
TGTGCCAGCAGCGTAGATGACAGGGGGTATGGCTACACCTTC
CASSVDDRGYGYTF
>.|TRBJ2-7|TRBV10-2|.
TGCGCCAGCAGTGAGAGGACAGTCTACGAGCAGTACTTC
CASSERTVYEQYF
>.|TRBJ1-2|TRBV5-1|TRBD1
TGCGCCAGCAGCCAGCCGACAGGGGAGGGCTACACCTTC
CASSQPTGEGYTF
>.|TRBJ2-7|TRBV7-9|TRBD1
TGTGCCAGCAGCATCGCCGGGACAGGGGTCCAATTTGCCTACGAGCAGTACTTC
CASSIAGTGVQFAYEQYF
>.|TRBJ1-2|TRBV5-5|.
TGTGCCAGCAGCGGTCGTTTGGGCGACTATGGCTACACCTTC
CASSGRLGDYGYTF
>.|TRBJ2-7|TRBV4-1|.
TGCGCCAGCAGCCAAGGGTCTGGGACAAAAGGCAACGAGCAGTACTTC
CASSQGSGTKGNEQYF
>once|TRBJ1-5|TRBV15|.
TGTGCCACCAGCAGAGATTCTTCTTTATATAGCAATCAGCCCCAGCATTTT
CATSRDSSLYSNQPQHF